These T cell receptor beta chains were read from a single sample in a study of T cell responses to AZD1222 COVID-19 vaccine. Data came from immunoSEQ multiplex PCR; TCRdb stores just in-frame clones and leaves some out. The sample yields over 110,000 clones, 75% to 90% seen once. This material consisted of peripheral blood, taken on day 0 of AZD1222 vaccination. Receptors originate from an adult in good health. Both conserved end residues are part of each CDR3. Each record gives: J gene, D gene, clone size, CDR3 length, V gene, CDR3 DNA, CDR3 protein. A D gene is named only where the DNA matches it firmly. Clone size is stated in some rows and not others, as once, few, many or a class when expanded.

>TRBJ1-1|TRBD1|NA|16|TRBV5-6
TGTGCCAGCAGCTTGTTTGGGACAGGGGGATTCACTGAAGCTTTCTTT
CASSLFGTGGFTEAFF
>TRBJ1-2|NA|NA|15|TRBV4-1
TGCGCCAGCAGCCAAGTAAGGGGCCATTCCTATGGCTACACCTTC
CASSQVRGHSYGYTF
>TRBJ1-6|NA|NA|13|TRBV6-4
TGTGCCAGCCGCAGGGATGGTAATTCACCCCTCCACTTT
CASRRDGNSPLHF
>TRBJ1-6|TRBD1|NA|15|TRBV10-2
TGCGCCAGCAGTGAGCCTACAGGGGGTAATTCACCCCTCCACTTT
CASSEPTGGNSPLHF
>TRBJ1-2|NA|NA|14|TRBV9
TGTGCCAGCAGCGTTCTAGAGGGGGATTACGGCTACACCTTC
CASSVLEGDYGYTF
>TRBJ1-1|NA|NA|11|TRBV4-1
TGCGCCAGCAGCCTTCATGGTGAAGCTTTCTTT
CASSLHGEAFF
>TRBJ1-4|NA|NA|19|TRBV9
TGTGCCAGCAGCCAAGGCCTGGAGGGACTATTTGGATTGGATGAAAAACTGTTTTTT
CASSQGLEGLFGLDEKLFF
>TRBJ2-3|NA|NA|13|TRBV3-1/TRBV3-2
TGTGCCAGCAGCCCGTTAGGAACAGATACGCAGTATTTT
CASSPLGTDTQYF
>TRBJ2-1|NA|NA|13|TRBV2
TGTGCCAGCTCGGAAGTAGGGTACAATGAGCAGTTCTTC
CASSEVGYNEQFF
>TRBJ1-2|NA|NA|14|TRBV28
TGTGCCAGCAGTTCCTTACTACGCGGGTCTGGCTACACCTTC
CASSSLLRGSGYTF
>TRBJ2-1|NA|NA|16|TRBV4-1
TGCGCCAGCAGCCAAGTGAAGGTGGGCTCCTACAATGAGCAGTTCTTC
CASSQVKVGSYNEQFF
>TRBJ1-1|NA|NA|14|TRBV30
TGTGCCTGGAGTGACAGGACTCCCTACACTGAAGCTTTCTTT
CAWSDRTPYTEAFF
>TRBJ1-2|NA|NA|13|TRBV3-1/TRBV3-2
TGTGCCAGCAGCCAAGAGCGAGGGGATGGCTACACCTTC
CASSQERGDGYTF
>TRBJ1-5|TRBD1|NA|13|TRBV19
TGTGCCAGTAAGACAGGGGGGAATCAGCCCCAGCATTTT
CASKTGGNQPQHF
>TRBJ1-1|TRBD1|NA|16|TRBV7-6
TGTGCCAGCAGCTTAGCGCTATCGGGACAGGGCTTTGAAGCTTTCTTT
CASSLALSGQGFEAFF
>TRBJ2-7|NA|once|15|TRBV13
TGTGCCAGCAGCTTAAGAAGGCGACAGTCCTACGAGCAGTACTTC
CASSLRRRQSYEQYF